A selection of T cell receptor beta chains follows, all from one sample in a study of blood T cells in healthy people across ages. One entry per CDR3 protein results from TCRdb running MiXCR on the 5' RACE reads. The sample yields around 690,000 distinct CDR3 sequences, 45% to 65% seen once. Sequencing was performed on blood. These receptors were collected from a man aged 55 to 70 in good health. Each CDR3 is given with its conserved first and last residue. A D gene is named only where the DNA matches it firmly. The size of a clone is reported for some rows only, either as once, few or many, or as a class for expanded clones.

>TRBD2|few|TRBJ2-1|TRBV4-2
CASSQDGLAGSNEQFF
TGTGCCAGCAGCCAAGATGGACTAGCGGGGAGCAATGAGCAGTTCTTC
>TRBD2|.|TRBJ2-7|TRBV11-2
CASSSQRGSYNEQYF
TGTGCCAGCAGCTCGCAGCGGGGGAGTTACAATGAGCAGTACTTC
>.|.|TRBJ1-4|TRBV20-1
CSASPGGTVEKLFF
TGCAGTGCTAGCCCGGGGGGCACGGTTGAAAAACTGTTTTTT
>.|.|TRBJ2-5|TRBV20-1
CSARVPYGRRETQYF
TGCAGTGCTAGAGTACCCTACGGCCGACGGGAGACCCAGTACTTC
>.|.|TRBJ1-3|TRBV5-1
CASSLREASSGNTIYF
TGCGCCAGCAGCTTGCGGGAAGCCTCCTCTGGAAACACCATATATTTT
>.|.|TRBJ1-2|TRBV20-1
CSASRVNEGYTF
TGCAGTGCGTCGCGGGTGAATGAAGGCTACACCTTC
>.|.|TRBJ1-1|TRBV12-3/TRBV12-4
CASSSGLNTEAFF
TGTGCCAGCAGCTCAGGCCTGAACACTGAAGCTTTCTTT
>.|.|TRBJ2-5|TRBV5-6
CASSLQGRNQETQYF
TGTGCCAGCAGCTTGCAGGGGAGGAACCAAGAGACCCAGTACTTC
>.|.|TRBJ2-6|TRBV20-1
CSARSQFSGANVLTF
TGCAGTGCTAGATCCCAGTTCTCTGGGGCCAACGTCCTGACTTTC
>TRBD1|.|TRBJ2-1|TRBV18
CASSPSPGQGAYNEQFF
TGTGCCAGCTCACCATCACCGGGACAGGGCGCCTATAATGAGCAGTTCTTC
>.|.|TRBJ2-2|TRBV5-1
CASSFGGAGNGELFF
TGCGCCAGCAGCTTTGGGGGCGCGGGAAACGGGGAGCTGTTTTTT
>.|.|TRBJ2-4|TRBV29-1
CSVPPSTGGTKESQYF
TGCAGCGTCCCACCTTCGACGGGGGGCACAAAAGAGTCCCAGTACTTC
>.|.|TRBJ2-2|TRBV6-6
CASSPINTGELFF
TGTGCCAGCAGTCCCATTAACACCGGGGAGCTGTTTTTT
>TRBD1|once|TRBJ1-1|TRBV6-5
CASSYTDRGTMNTEAFF
TGTGCCAGCAGTTACACAGACAGGGGGACCATGAACACTGAAGCTTTCTTT
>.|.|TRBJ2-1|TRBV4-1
CASSQDGTNNEQFF
TGCGCCAGCAGCCAAGACGGGACGAACAATGAGCAGTTCTTC
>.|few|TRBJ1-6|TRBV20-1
CSAHTTGYNSPLHF
TGCAGTGCTCATACGACAGGATATAATTCACCCCTCCACTTT
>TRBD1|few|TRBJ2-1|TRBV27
CASTPTGLGEQFF
TGTGCCAGCACCCCGACAGGGCTAGGTGAGCAGTTCTTC
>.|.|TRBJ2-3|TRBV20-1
CSARRSGPTEPDTQYF
TGCAGTGCTAGACGGTCAGGGCCGACTGAGCCAGATACGCAGTATTTT
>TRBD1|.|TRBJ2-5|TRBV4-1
CASSPRRTGGQETQYF
TGCGCCAGCAGCCCAAGAAGGACAGGGGGCCAAGAGACCCAGTACTTC
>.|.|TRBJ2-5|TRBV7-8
CASSLNQGNQETQYF
TGTGCCAGCAGCTTAAACCAGGGTAATCAAGAGACCCAGTACTTC
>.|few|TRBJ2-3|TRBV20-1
CSARRAGDTQYF
TGCAGTGCTAGACGGGCAGGGGATACGCAGTATTTT
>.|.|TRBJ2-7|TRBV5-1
CASSPEVGSYEQYF
TGCGCCAGCAGCCCGGAAGTGGGGTCGTACGAGCAGTACTTC
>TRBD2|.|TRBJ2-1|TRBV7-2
CASSLGTSRNEQFF
TGTGCCAGCAGCTTAGGGACTAGCCGAAATGAGCAGTTCTTC
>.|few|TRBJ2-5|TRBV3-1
CASSQDLPSGAQYF
TGTGCCAGCAGCCAAGATCTTCCTTCGGGGGCCCAGTACTTC
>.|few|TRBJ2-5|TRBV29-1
CSALEGWETQYF
TGCAGCGCCCTTGAGGGGTGGGAGACCCAGTACTTC
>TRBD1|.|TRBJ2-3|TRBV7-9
CASPDRTGTFTDTQYF
TGTGCCAGCCCAGACAGGACAGGAACTTTCACAGATACGCAGTATTTT
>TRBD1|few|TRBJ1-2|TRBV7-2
CASSLAGQGNGYTF
TGTGCCAGCAGCTTAGCTGGACAGGGGAATGGCTACACCTTC
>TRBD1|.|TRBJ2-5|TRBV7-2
CASSLFPTGAETQYF
TGTGCCAGCAGCTTATTTCCGACAGGGGCCGAGACCCAGTACTTC
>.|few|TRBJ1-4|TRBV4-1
CASSQWGGRGDEKLFF
TGCGCCAGCAGCCAATGGGGAGGCAGGGGAGATGAAAAACTGTTTTTT
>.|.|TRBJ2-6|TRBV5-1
CASSLRRPNGANVLTF
TGCGCCAGCAGCTTGAGGCGGCCTAATGGGGCCAACGTCCTGACTTTC
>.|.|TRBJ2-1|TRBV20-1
CSASGYGSYNEQFF
TGCAGTGCTAGCGGGTATGGCTCCTACAATGAGCAGTTCTTC
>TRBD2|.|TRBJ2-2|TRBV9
CASSTRTSGGNTGELFF
TGTGCCAGCAGCACCCGGACTAGCGGGGGAAACACCGGGGAGCTGTTTTTT
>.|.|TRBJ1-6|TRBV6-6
CASRSPSSYNSPLHF
TGTGCCAGCAGATCCCCGAGCTCCTATAATTCACCCCTCCACTTT
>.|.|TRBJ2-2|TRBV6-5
CASMLETTPSTGELFF
TGTGCCAGCATGTTGGAAACCACACCAAGCACCGGGGAGCTGTTTTTT
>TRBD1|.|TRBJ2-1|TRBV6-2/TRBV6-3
CASRPGTAYNEQFF
TGTGCCAGCAGACCCGGGACAGCATACAATGAGCAGTTCTTC
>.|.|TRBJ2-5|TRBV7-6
CASSLRARGGETQYF
TGTGCCAGCAGCTTAAGGGCAAGAGGGGGTGAGACCCAGTACTTC
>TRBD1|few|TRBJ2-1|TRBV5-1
CASSLETGGMGEQFF
TGCGCCAGCAGCTTGGAGACAGGGGGGATGGGTGAGCAGTTCTTC
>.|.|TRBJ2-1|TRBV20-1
CSAELEKSEQFF
TGCAGTGCTGAACTAGAAAAGAGTGAGCAGTTCTTC
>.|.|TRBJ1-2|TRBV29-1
CSVETAPNYGYTF
TGCAGCGTTGAGACAGCCCCTAACTATGGCTACACCTTC
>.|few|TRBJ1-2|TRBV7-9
CASSDGDGYTF
TGTGCCAGCAGCGATGGAGACGGCTACACCTTC
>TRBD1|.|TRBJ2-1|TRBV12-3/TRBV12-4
CASSPRDRGVNEQFF
TGTGCCAGCAGTCCCCGGGACAGGGGCGTCAATGAGCAGTTCTTC
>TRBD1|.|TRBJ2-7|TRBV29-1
CSVEEAQGDEQYF
TGCAGCGTTGAAGAAGCTCAGGGGGACGAGCAGTACTTC
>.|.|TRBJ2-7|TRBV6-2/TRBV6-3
CASRPASYEQYF
TGTGCCAGCAGGCCCGCCTCCTACGAGCAGTACTTC
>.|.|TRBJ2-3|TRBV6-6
CASSYATRGGDTQYF
TGTGCCAGCAGTTACGCGACCAGGGGTGGAGATACGCAGTATTTT
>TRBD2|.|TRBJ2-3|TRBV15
CATSTGWGGSSTDTQYF
TGTGCCACCAGTACCGGTTGGGGGGGATCTAGCACAGATACGCAGTATTTT
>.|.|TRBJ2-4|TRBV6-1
CASRPPGIAKNIQYF
TGTGCCAGCCGACCCCCGGGGATAGCCAAAAACATTCAGTACTTC
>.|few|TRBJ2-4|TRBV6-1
CASSSDGDIQYF
TGTGCCAGCAGTTCAGACGGTGACATTCAGTACTTC
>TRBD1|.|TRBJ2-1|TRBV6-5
CASSSQTGPNEQFF
TGTGCCAGCAGTTCCCAGACAGGGCCTAATGAGCAGTTCTTC
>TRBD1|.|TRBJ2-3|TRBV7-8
CASSSDRGGSTDTQYF
TGTGCCAGCAGCTCGGACAGGGGAGGTTCAACAGATACGCAGTATTTT
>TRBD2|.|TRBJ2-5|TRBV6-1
CASSDRLAGVRNSETQYF
TGCGCCAGCAGTGACCGGCTAGCGGGAGTAAGGAATTCGGAGACCCAGTACTTC
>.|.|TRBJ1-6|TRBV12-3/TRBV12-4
CASSLQGPNSPLHF
TGTGCCAGCAGCCTACAGGGTCCAAATTCACCCCTCCACTTT
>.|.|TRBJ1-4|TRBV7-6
CASSFEGEKLFF
TGTGCCAGCAGCTTCGAGGGAGAAAAACTGTTTTTT
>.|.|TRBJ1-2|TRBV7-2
CASSPGTGGYTF
TGTGCCAGCAGCCCCGGGACGGGGGGCTACACCTTC
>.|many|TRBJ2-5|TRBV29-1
CSGGQQETQYF
TGCAGCGGAGGACAGCAAGAGACCCAGTACTTC
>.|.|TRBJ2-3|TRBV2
CASRMQGRADTQYF
TGTGCCAGCAGGATGCAGGGGAGGGCAGATACGCAGTATTTT